The next 28 T cell receptor beta chains were all read from a single sample in a study of T cells in localized non-small cell lung cancer (TCRdb year 2020). The method behind the library was the immunoSEQ multiplex PCR assay. As stored in TCRdb, this immuneACCESS dataset retains in-frame rearrangements with V and J assigned. A fraction of the clones does not appear; measured against another copy, unresolved V genes explain less than half of the discrepancy, and the remainder lacks a known reason. Present in this sample are under 35,000 clones, approximately 90% of which were seen just once. The biggest ten clones account for 10% to 15% of the sample. Sequences were derived from peripheral blood mononuclear cells, sampled before any cancer treatment. Source of these receptors: an older female donor with stage II lung adenocarcinoma.

This chain joins TRBV5-1 and TRBJ2-3, with D unresolved. Looked up from germline, CDR1 is SGHRS and CDR2 is YFSETQ. V was clipped by 0 bases and J by 5 bases, with 13 bases between them. This CDR3 has 15 amino acids. CDR3 nucleotide sequence: TGCGCCAGCAGCTTGGAGGCTCCAGGAGAAGATACGCAGTATTTT. This codes for CASSLEAPGEDTQYF.

The chain is built from TRBV4-3 and TRBJ2-5; D perhaps matches TRBD1 (5 bases). Looked up from germline, CDR1 is LGHNA and CDR2 is YSLEER. V was clipped by 4 bases and J by 2 bases, with 17 bases between them. The CDR3 is made up of 16 amino acids. The CDR3 loop reads CASSRGGATQQETQYF. DNA for the CDR3: TGCGCCAGCAGCCGAGGTGGGGCTACCCAGCAAGAGACCCAGTACTTC.

The chain links TRBV5-6 to TRBJ1-5, with D unresolved. The CDR3 extends over 13 amino acids. Trimming removed 5 bases at V and 3 bases at J, with 9 bases between. CDR1 SGHDT and CDR2 YYEEEE come from the germline V gene. The CDR3 here is CASSSLNNQPQHF. CDR3 DNA sequence: TGTGCCAGCAGTTCCCTTAACAATCAGCCCCAGCATTTT.

The chain joins TRBV19 to TRBJ1-1; 10 nucleotides agree with TRBD1. V shed 5 bases, J shed 1 base, and the junction held 10 bases outside the gene matches. Looked up from germline, CDR1 is LNHDA and CDR2 is SQIVND (reference sequence). The CDR3 covers 17 residues. The chain's CDR3 is CASSAGTGVQANTEAFF. In DNA, the CDR3 is TGTGCCAGTAGTGCCGGGACAGGGGTTCAGGCGAACACTGAAGCTTTCTTT.

The chain joins TRBV7-9 to TRBJ2-1; D is perhaps TRBD2 (5 bases). CDR1 is SEHNR, CDR2 FQNEAQ, per germline (reference sequence). The ends were cut back, 5 bases at V and 0 bases at J, with 11 bases in the middle. The CDR3 has 15 residues. The CDR3 bases are TGTGCCAGCAGCCCCCTTCGGGGCTCCTACAATGAGCAGTTCTTC. This sequence encodes CASSPLRGSYNEQFF. The full variable domain, in which reference TRBV7-9 and TRBJ2-1 provide the parts outside the CDR3, is DTGVSQNPRHKITKRGQNVTFRCDPISEHNRLYWYRQTLGQGPEFLTYFQNEAQLEKSRLLSDRFSAERPKGSFSTLEIQRTEQGDSAMYLCASSPLRGSYNEQFFGPGTRLTVL.

The chain has TRBV5-1 and TRBJ1-1; D gene unclear. This CDR3 is 13 amino acids long. CDR1 and CDR2 from the germline V gene are SGHRS and YFSETQ. Trimming pared 4 bases from V and 4 bases from J, leaving 11 bases between. DNA of the CDR3: TGCGCCAGCAGCGTACAACTTACCACTGAAGCTTTCTTT. Translating gives CASSVQLTTEAFF.

This clone was counted once. The chain employs TRBV7-2 and TRBJ2-1; 7 positions agree with TRBD1. Germline-derived CDR1 and CDR2 are SGHTA and FQGNSA. J was trimmed by 9 bases and V by 3 bases; bases with no gene match: 17. The CDR3 spans 17 residues. For the CDR3, the DNA is TGTGCCAGCAGCTTGGGTAGGGGGCCCCCTCTTACAGGTGAGCAGTTCTTC. Encoded protein: CASSLGRGPPLTGEQFF.

The chain links TRBV18 to TRBJ1-5; maybe TRBD1 (5 bases). V was shortened by 5 bases and J by 3 bases, with 14 bases between the two germline ends. Germline assignment: CDR1 KGHSH and CDR2 LQKENI. CDR3 length: 15 residues. CDR3 nucleotide sequence: TGTGCCAGCTCAGGAACGACAGCTAACAATCAGCCCCAGCATTTT. Protein product: CASSGTTANNQPQHF.

The chain couples TRBV7-7 to TRBJ2-1, with 10 nucleotides matching TRBD2. CDR3 length: 14 amino acids. J lost 9 bases, V lost 4 bases, and 6 bases had no gene match. CDR1 is SSHAT and CDR2 is FNYEAQ in the germline V gene (reference sequence). The CDR3 is CASSSISGRGEQFF. The CDR3 nucleotides read TGTGCCAGCAGCTCTATCAGCGGGAGGGGTGAGCAGTTCTTC.

DNA of the CDR3: TGTGCCAGCAGTGATAGCAGGTCCTACAATGAGCAGTTCTTC. This codes for CASSDSRSYNEQFF. The rearrangement uses TRBV27 and TRBJ2-1; D is unclear. Germline CDR1 MNHEY, CDR2 SMNVEV (reference sequence). The CDR3 spans 14 residues. V was clipped by 5 bases and J by 1 base, with 9 bases between them.

This chain joins TRBV7-2 and TRBJ2-2, with 8 nucleotides matching TRBD2. J gave up 5 bases and V 2 bases, and 10 bases lay outside the gene matches. CDR1 is SGHTA, CDR2 FQGNSA, per germline. The length of the CDR3 is 17 residues. The CDR3 is CASSLKSSGGSTGELFF. CDR3 DNA: TGTGCCAGCAGCTTAAAATCGAGCGGGGGATCGACCGGGGAGCTGTTTTTT.

V and J are TRBV7-2 and TRBJ1-5; no reliable D call. The CDR3 runs 13 residues. The germline V gene has CDR1 SGHTA and CDR2 FQGNSA. V was clipped by 2 bases and J by 4 bases, with 6 bases between them. The CDR3 protein is CASSLHRNQPQHF. The DNA of the CDR3 is TGTGCCAGCAGCTTACACAGAAATCAGCCCCAGCATTTT.

CDR3 sequence (DNA): TGTGCCAGTAGTATAGTGTTAGGGAACACCGGGGAGCTGTTTTTT. Translation: CASSIVLGNTGELFF. The chain recombines TRBV19 with TRBJ2-2, with unresolved D. V was shortened by 1 base and J by 1 base, with 7 bases between the two germline ends. CDR3 length equals 15 residues. Germline V CDR1 and CDR2: LNHDA, SQIVND (reference sequence).

Only one count was recorded for this clone. The rearrangement joins TRBV5-1 to TRBJ2-1; 7 bases agree with TRBD2. CDR3 length equals 15 residues. Per the germline V gene, CDR1 is SGHRS and CDR2 is YFSETQ. V lost 2 bases and J lost 2; bases outside the gene matches: 4. The CDR3 protein is CASSLTSATYNEQFF. CDR3 DNA sequence: TGCGCCAGCAGCTTAACTAGCGCGACCTACAATGAGCAGTTCTTC.

V is TRBV7-2 and J is TRBJ1-2; 8 bases are shared with TRBD1. Germline V gene lookup returns CDR1 SGHTA and CDR2 FQGNSA. The trim removed 5 bases at V and 4 bases at J, leaving 9 bases unmatched. The CDR3 has 15 amino acids. The DNA for the CDR3 is TGTGCCAGCAGCCCAGGGGGCAGGGGAGGCTATGGCTACACCTTC. This sequence encodes CASSPGGRGGYGYTF.

This rearrangement joins TRBV5-4 to TRBJ2-5; D may correspond to TRBD1 or TRBD2 (5 bases each). CDR1 and CDR2 (germline): SGHNT, YYREEE (reference sequence). This CDR3 spans 14 amino acids. V lost 4 bases to trimming and J lost 5 bases, with 15 bases between them. The CDR3 sequence is CASSPAGARETQYF. In DNA, the CDR3 is TGTGCCAGCAGCCCCGCCGGGGCAAGGGAGACCCAGTACTTC.

This clone appeared a single time. The chain has TRBV5-6 and TRBJ1-1, with D perhaps TRBD1 (5 bases). The germline V gene encodes CDR1 SGHDT and CDR2 YYEEEE. V was shortened by 0 bases and J by 0 bases, with 9 bases between the two germline ends. This CDR3 region has 15 residues. The CDR3, as DNA: TGTGCCAGCAGCTTGGTGAAGGGGATGAACACTGAAGCTTTCTTT. It codes for CASSLVKGMNTEAFF.

V gene TRBV15 combines with J gene TRBJ2-5; weak D call: TRBD2 (5 bases). The CDR3 length is 15 residues. V lost 0 bases and J 4 bases, leaving 12 bases between the germline ends. Germline V gives CDR1 LNHNV, CDR2 YYDKDF (reference sequence). CDR3 in amino acids: CATSRDRGEGETQYF. As DNA, the CDR3 is TGTGCCACCAGCAGAGATCGGGGAGAGGGAGAGACCCAGTACTTC.

The V and J genes are TRBV9 and TRBJ2-1; 9 bases line up with TRBD1. In germline, CDR1 is SGDLS, CDR2 YYNGEE. The CDR3 contains 15 residues. Trimming at V came to 3 bases and at J to 3 bases, leaving 4 bases not matched to a gene. The CDR3 reads CASSAPGQGYNEQFF. The CDR3 coding sequence is TGTGCCAGCAGCGCGCCGGGACAGGGCTACAATGAGCAGTTCTTC. Filled out from reference TRBV9 and TRBJ2-1, the complete variable domain reads DSGVTQTPKHLITATGQRVTLRCSPRSGDLSVYWYQQSLDQGLQFLIQYYNGEERAKGNILERFSAQQFPDLHSELNLSSLELGDSALYFCASSAPGQGYNEQFFGPGTRLTVL.

This clone was seen once. The gene calls are TRBV6-1 and TRBJ1-5, with D perhaps TRBD1 (6 bases). The CDR3 runs to 14 residues. In germline, CDR1 is MNHNS, CDR2 SASEGT. V was shortened by 8 bases and J by 0 bases, with 11 bases between the two germline ends. The CDR3, as DNA: TGTGCCAGCCGACAGGTAAATAGCAATCAGCCCCAGCATTTT. It encodes CASRQVNSNQPQHF.

The chain uses TRBV6-1 and TRBJ1-6; D may be TRBD1 (6 bases). From germline, CDR1 is MNHNS and CDR2 SASEGT. V was pared by 6 bases and J by 6 bases, with 15 bases between. The CDR3 totals 15 residues. This chain's CDR3 is CASRLDRTSNSPLHF. Here the CDR3 DNA reads TGTGCCAGCAGGCTCGACAGGACCAGTAATTCACCCCTCCACTTT.

The rearrangement joins TRBV5-1 to TRBJ1-2; D may be TRBD1 (6 bases). Trimming took off 4 bases at V and 6 bases at J, with 10 bases between the two ends. Germline assignment: CDR1 SGHRS and CDR2 YFSETQ. This CDR3 has 12 residues. CDR3 in amino acids: CASSRQGNGYTF. DNA of the CDR3: TGCGCCAGCAGCCGTCAGGGGAATGGCTACACCTTC.

V usage is TRBV11-2 and J usage is TRBJ1-4, with D maybe TRBD1 (5 bases). Germline CDR1 reads SGHAT; CDR2 reads FQNNGV. The CDR3 runs to 16 residues. Trimming removed 5 bases at V and 4 bases at J, with 17 bases between. The CDR3 here is CASSPRGASDNEKLFF. CDR3 sequence (DNA): TGTGCCAGCAGCCCTAGAGGGGCCTCAGATAATGAAAAACTGTTTTTT.

The gene calls are TRBV7-5 and TRBJ2-7; the DNA was not compared with TRBD1, the D call given in the table. TRBV7-5 is reported as a pseudogene. The CDR3 spans 12 residues. The CDR3 nucleotides read TGTGCCAGCAGCTCGGACAGGGGCGAGCAGTACTTC. This sequence encodes CASSSDRGEQYF.

This clone was counted once. The CDR3 DNA reads as TGTGCCAGCAGCTCGCGTGGACAGGGGAACTATGGCTACACCTTC. This encodes CASSSRGQGNYGYTF. The chain has TRBV13 and TRBJ1-2, with 9 bases fitting TRBD1. The V and J ends lost 4 bases and 2 bases, in that order; junction bases with no gene match: 5. CDR3 size: 15 residues. Per germline, CDR1 PRHDT and CDR2 FYEKMQ (reference sequence).

The chain has TRBV5-4 and TRBJ1-4; TRBD1 might be the D (6 bases). Germline V gene lookup returns CDR1 SGHNT and CDR2 YYREEE (reference sequence). Between the trimmed V and J ends, which lost 3 bases and 7 bases, there was a span of 16 bases. The CDR3 is made up of 15 amino acids. The CDR3 region is CASSSRQELSEKLFF. DNA for the CDR3: TGTGCCAGCAGCTCGCGACAGGAATTAAGTGAAAAACTGTTTTTT.

This clone was recorded only once. This rearrangement joins TRBV9 to TRBJ2-5; TRBD1 matches at 8 bases. CDR1 and CDR2 from the germline V gene are SGDLS and YYNGEE. The trim removed 4 bases at V and 1 base at J, leaving 6 bases unmatched. The CDR3 runs to 15 residues. The CDR3 DNA is TGTGCCAGCAGCAGGACAGGGACCTTCCAAGAGACCCAGTACTTC. It yields the protein CASSRTGTFQETQYF.

The rearrangement links TRBV11-2 to TRBJ1-1; D is possibly TRBD1 (5 bases). The V end was cut by 5 bases, the J end by 11 bases, with 24 bases between. The CDR3 spans 15 residues. Per the germline V gene, CDR1 is SGHAT and CDR2 is FQNNGV. The CDR3 sequence is CASSLIFRDPGGAFF. CDR3 sequence (DNA): TGTGCCAGCAGCCTTATTTTCCGGGACCCCGGTGGGGCTTTCTTT.